The subject of this entry is one T cell receptor (beta chain). These data belong to a study of graft-versus-host responses after intestinal transplantation. Study context: Multivisceral, liver-intestinal, or isolated intestinal grafts went to recipients.

The method was immunoSEQ multiplex PCR; TCRdb's version includes in-frame clones alone and lacks a portion of them. Here the sample spans over 15,000 clones, roughly 94% being singletons. Trimming left V 5 bases short and J 0 bases short, with 14 bases between. CDR3 length: 15 residues. Germline lookup yields CDR1 SGHKS and CDR2 YYEKEE (reference sequence). This chain uses TRBV5-5 with TRBJ1-2; D might be TRBD1 (6 bases). This specimen consisted of PBMCs, obtained 23 days after intestinal transplant. The TCR was taken from a human patient who received an intestinal transplant, so some T cells may come from the graft donor. Written as DNA, the CDR3 is TGTGCCAGCAGGTACACGGACAGCACTAACTATGGCTACACCTTC. This encodes CASRYTDSTNYGYTF. Drawing the rest from reference TRBV5-5 and TRBJ1-2, the complete variable domain is DAGVTQSPTHLIKTRGQQVTLRCSPISGHKSVSWYQQVLGQGPQFIFQYYEKEERGRGNFPDRFSARQFPNYSSELNVNALLLGDSALYLCASRYTDSTNYGYTFGSGTRLTVV.